This TCR beta chain was sequenced during a study of blood T cell repertoires in COVID-19. Study-wide context: Specimens from acute and convalescent COVID-19 originated in the United States, Italy and Spain. T cells, B-cell-depleted T cells, or PBMCs supplied cDNA or gDNA.

Enrolled through a virtual design, the participants were between about 18 and 100 years of age and came from roughly 22 US areas. Recovered status in Cohort 3 required two negative PCRs, clearance, or symptom resolution. Trimming shortened V by 5 bases and J by 6 bases, and 17 bases separated the two germline ends. The CDR3 consists of 15 residues. Per the germline V gene, CDR1 is SGHRS and CDR2 is YFSETQ. Profiled with immunoSEQ multiplex PCR; TCRdb holds only in-frame clones, not every one. The sample carries a few hundred thousand clones, 70% to 90% recorded once. Source material: PBMCs or T cells enriched from blood (not recorded which). The rearrangement uses TRBV5-1 and TRBJ2-2, with D perhaps matching TRBD1 (6 bases). The clonotype comes from a man aged 25 to 45 who had recovered from COVID-19. CDR3 DNA: TGCGCCAGCAGGCAGGGGCCCGACCAGCCCGGGGAGCTGTTTTTT. Translated: CASRQGPDQPGELFF.